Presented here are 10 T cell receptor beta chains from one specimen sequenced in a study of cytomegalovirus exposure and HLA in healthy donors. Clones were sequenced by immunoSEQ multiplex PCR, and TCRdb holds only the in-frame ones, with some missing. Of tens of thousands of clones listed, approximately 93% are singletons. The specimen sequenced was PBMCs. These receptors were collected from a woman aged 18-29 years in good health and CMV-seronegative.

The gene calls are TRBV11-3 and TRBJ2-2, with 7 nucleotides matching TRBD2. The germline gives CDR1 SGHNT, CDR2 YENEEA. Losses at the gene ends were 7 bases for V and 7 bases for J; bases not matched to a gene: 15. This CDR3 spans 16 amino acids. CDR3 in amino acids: CASTPAGRGYGGELFF. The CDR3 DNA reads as TGTGCCAGCACCCCCGCAGGGAGGGGTTACGGCGGGGAGCTGTTTTTT.

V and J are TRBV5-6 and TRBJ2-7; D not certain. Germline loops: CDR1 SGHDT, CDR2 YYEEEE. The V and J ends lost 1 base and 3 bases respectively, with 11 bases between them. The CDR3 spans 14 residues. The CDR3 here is CASSLFRGSYEQYV. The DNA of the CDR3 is TGTGCCAGCAGCTTGTTCCGAGGTAGCTACGAGCAGTACGTC.

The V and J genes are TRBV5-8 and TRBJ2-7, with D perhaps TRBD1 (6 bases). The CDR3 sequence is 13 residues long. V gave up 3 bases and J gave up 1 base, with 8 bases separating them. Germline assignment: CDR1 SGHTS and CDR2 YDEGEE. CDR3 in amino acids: CASSSQGSYEQYV. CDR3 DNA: TGTGCCAGCAGCTCACAGGGATCCTACGAGCAGTACGTC.

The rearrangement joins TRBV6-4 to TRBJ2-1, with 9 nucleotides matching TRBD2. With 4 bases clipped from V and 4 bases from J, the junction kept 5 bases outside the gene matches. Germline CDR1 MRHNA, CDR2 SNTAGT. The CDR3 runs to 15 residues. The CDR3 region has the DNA TGTGCCAGCAGTGGAGGTAGCGGGAGTTACAATGAGCAGTTCTTC. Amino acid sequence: CASSGGSGSYNEQFF.

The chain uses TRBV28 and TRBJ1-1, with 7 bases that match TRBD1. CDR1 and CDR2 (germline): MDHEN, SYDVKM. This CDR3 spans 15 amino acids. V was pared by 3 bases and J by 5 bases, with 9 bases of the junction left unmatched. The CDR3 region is CASSLSGGTATEAFF. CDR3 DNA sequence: TGTGCCAGCAGTTTGTCAGGCGGGACAGCGACTGAAGCTTTCTTT.

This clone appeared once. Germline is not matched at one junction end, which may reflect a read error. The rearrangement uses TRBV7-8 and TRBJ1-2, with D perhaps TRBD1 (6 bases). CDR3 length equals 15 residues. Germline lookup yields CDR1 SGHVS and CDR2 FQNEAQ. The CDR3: CASSLGITGLVGHTF. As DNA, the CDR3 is TGTGCCAGCAGCTTAGGTATTACAGGGTTGGTTGGCCACACCTTC.

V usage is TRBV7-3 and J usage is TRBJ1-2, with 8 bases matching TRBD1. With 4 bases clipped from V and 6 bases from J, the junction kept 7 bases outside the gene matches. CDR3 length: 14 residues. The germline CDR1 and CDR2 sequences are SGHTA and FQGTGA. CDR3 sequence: CASSSSRGQDGYTF. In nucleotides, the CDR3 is TGTGCCAGCAGCTCCTCCAGGGGGCAGGATGGCTACACCTTC.

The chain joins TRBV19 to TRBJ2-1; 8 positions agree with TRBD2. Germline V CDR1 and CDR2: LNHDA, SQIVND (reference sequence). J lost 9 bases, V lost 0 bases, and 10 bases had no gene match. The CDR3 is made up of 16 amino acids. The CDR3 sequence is CASSIDPGLAGAEQFF. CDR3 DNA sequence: TGTGCCAGTAGTATAGACCCGGGGCTAGCGGGTGCTGAGCAGTTCTTC.

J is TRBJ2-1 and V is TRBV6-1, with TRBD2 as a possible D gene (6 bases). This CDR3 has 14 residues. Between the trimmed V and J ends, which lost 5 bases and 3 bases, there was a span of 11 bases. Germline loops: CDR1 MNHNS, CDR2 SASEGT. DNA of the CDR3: TGTGCCAGCAGTACCAATAGCGGCTACAATGAGCAGTTCTTC. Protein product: CASSTNSGYNEQFF.

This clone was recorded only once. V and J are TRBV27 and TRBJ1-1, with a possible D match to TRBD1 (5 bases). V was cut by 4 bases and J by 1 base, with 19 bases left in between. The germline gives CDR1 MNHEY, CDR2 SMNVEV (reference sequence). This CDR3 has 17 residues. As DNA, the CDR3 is TGTGCCAGCAGTTCAACAAAAGCAGGGTTAACGAACACTGAAGCTTTCTTT. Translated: CASSSTKAGLTNTEAFF.